This T cell receptor beta chain was profiled in a study of T cells in Graves' hyperthyroidism and ophthalmopathy (dated by TCRdb to the late 2010s). About the investigation overall: Peripheral blood samples were taken at initial diagnosis, before any treatment was given. Thyroid tissue and blood T-cell repertoires from about 6 Graves' hyperthyroidism patients were also compared in the study. To identify distinguishing TCR V-J signatures, a discovery cohort of 90 to 100 patients was used, comprising some 45 with Graves' ophthalmopathy and approximately 57 with stable Graves' hyperthyroidism. The 100 discovery patients were randomly split 7:3 into training and test sets. After blood sampling, hyperthyroidism patients were treated with methimazole at a starting dose of 30 mg daily, and ophthalmopathy patients were treated with high-dose intravenous methylprednisolone. Prospective prediction of ophthalmopathy was tested in an independent validation cohort of 18 to 20 hyperthyroidism patients and 17 patients who later progressed to ophthalmopathy. TCR Vbeta CDR3 sequencing of 130 to 150 peripheral blood samples (roughly 41 ophthalmopathy, 75 hyperthyroidism and approximately 17 progressor patients) is reported in the paper. What the research found in general, with its limitations: Blood samples also contained most of the expanded thyroid clonotypes (frequency above 0.001), which suggests that blood repertoires may reflect thyroid immune responses. Sample size was not statistically predetermined, and blinding of investigators to group allocation was not performed. In validation, progression to ophthalmopathy was predicted by the model with almost 71% sensitivity and 72% to 80% specificity, a median of roughly 6 months before onset. In cross-validation, a model built on a 13 V-J signature told ophthalmopathy apart from stable hyperthyroidism with 87.88% sensitivity and approximately 84% specificity, and in testing the same model reached 80%/75%.

Worth noting for this clonotype: The antigen it recognizes is unknown. No per-base quality is available; no much larger clone lies one base away.

TCR beta CDR3 regions were amplified from RNA transcripts. The TCR CDR3 was subjected to a first round of RT-PCR using the HTBI primer set and the Qiagen OneStep RT-PCR kit. The libraries were constructed in a second round of multiplex PCR and then size-selected and purified. Paired-end sequencing of the libraries was performed with 100 bp reads on an Illumina HiSeq2000. From the authors' description of their analysis: SOAPnuke was used to process the raw data, throwing out any read that contained adapters or uncalled bases, had a mean Phred below 15, or lacked an exact constant-primer or identifier match. COPE v1.2.5 was used to merge the high-quality paired reads, and each unique nucleotide sequence was defined as a clonotype. MiTCR v1.1 was used to align clonotypes to the IMGT TRBV, TRBD and TRBJ reference segments. The analysis was restricted to V-J combinations with a frequency above 0.0001, which together covered 99% to 99.2% of the repertoires. The TCS score was defined as F50 (clonal expansion) divided by E x V (chaos), with BLOSUM62-based TCRdist calculated between CDR3 peptides within each V-J. Welch's t-statistics and random forest reduced fewer than 600 V-J features to roughly 13, which were used in a naive Bayes classifier (R e1071). TCRdb reran the public reads through fastp at Q25 and MiXCR, keeping productive beta chains. One record per CDR3 amino acid sequence lists the most common genes and DNA. The V and J calls were not made by the authors but by TCRdb's processing. The sample table records approximately 690,000 distinct CDR3 sequences; around 20% of these occur just once. Under 35% of the sample comes from the top ten.

The germline V gene yields MNHNS for CDR1 and SASEGT for CDR2. At the junction V is shortened by 2 bases and J by 7 bases, with 15 bases in between. From the cysteine through the phenylalanine, the CDR3 covers 15 amino acids. CDR3 DNA only is kept here, 45 bases in frame from base 1. Ophthalmopathy patients had moderately to severely active disease, Clinical Activity Score of at least 3, NOSPECS grade of at least 4, and duration under 3 months. Exclusion was applied to patients with uncontrolled infections, other autoimmune diseases, pregnancy or lactation. Diagnoses were established on the basis of clinical symptoms, serum thyroxine and TRAb, thyroid ultrasound, and orbital computed tomography. PBMCs were isolated from roughly 10 ml of fresh peripheral blood by Ficoll-Paque density gradient centrifugation. Total RNA was extracted with Trizol reagent, and quality was checked on an Agilent 2100 Bioanalyzer.

The rearrangement combines TRBV6-1 with TRBJ2-1, with the D segment identity uncertain. This TCR came from a man younger than 40 with Graves' ophthalmopathy. Material for sequencing was blood. The DNA sequence is given as TGTGCCAGCAGTGAACCAGGAAAGGGCAGGAATGAGCAGTTCTTC. This translates into CASSEPGKGRNEQFF.